This T cell receptor (beta chain) was observed in a study of blood T cell repertoires in COVID-19. Study-level information: Some COVID-19 samples were acute and others convalescent; all came from the United States, Italy and Spain.

This clone was detected only once. Germline CDR1 MNHEY, CDR2 SMNVEV (reference sequence). This CDR3 is built from 15 residues. The V end was cut by 1 base, the J end by 4 bases, with 11 bases between. Seattle patient enrollment occurred during active infection, with longitudinal follow-up thereafter. Original processing methods: Researchers report that nucleated cell counts were estimated from reference gene primer amplification. Repertoires were generated with immunoSEQ multiplex PCR, while TCRdb's copy carries only in-frame clones and drops some. The DNA was the basis for D and trimming; V, J and clone size are from that table. The sample contains roughly 410,000 clones, more than 70% of which appear only once.

The chain combines TRBV27 with TRBJ1-5; D not certain. The receptor's source is a woman aged 60-75 years with COVID-19, enrolled during active disease. The sample comprised peripheral blood. CDR3: CASSLYRQTNQPQHF. DNA for the CDR3: TGTGCCAGCAGTTTATATAGACAAACGAATCAGCCCCAGCATTTT.